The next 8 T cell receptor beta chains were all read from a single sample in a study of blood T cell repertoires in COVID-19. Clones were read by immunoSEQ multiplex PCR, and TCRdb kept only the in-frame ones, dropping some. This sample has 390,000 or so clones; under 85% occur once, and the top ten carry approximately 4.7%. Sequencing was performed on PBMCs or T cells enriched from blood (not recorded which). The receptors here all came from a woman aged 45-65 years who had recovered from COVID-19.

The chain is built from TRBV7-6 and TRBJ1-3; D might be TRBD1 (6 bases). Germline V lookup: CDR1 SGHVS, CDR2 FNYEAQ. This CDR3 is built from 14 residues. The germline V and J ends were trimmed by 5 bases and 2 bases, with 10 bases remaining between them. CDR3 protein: CASSSGTPGNTIYF. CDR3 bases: TGTGCCAGCAGCAGCGGGACACCTGGAAACACCATATATTTT.

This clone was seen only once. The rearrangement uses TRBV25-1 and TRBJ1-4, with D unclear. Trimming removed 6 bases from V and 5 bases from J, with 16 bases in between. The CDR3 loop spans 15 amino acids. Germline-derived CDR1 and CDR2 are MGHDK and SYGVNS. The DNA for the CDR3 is TGTGCCAGCAGCCCTAGCGAGCAGATAAATGAAAAACTGTTTTTT. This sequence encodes CASSPSEQINEKLFF.

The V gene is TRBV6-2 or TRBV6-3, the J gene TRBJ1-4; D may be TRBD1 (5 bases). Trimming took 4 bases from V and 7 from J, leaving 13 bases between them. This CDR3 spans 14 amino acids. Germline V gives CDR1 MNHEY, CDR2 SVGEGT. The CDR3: CASSFSDRGEKLFF. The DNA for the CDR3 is TGTGCCAGCAGTTTCTCCGACAGAGGTGAAAAACTGTTTTTT.

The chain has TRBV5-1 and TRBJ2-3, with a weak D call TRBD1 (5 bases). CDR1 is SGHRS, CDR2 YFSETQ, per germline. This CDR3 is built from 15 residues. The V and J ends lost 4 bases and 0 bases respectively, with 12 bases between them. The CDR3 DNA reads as TGCGCCAGCAGCGGGGCAGGAGCTAGCACAGATACGCAGTATTTT. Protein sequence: CASSGAGASTDTQYF.

The CDR3 coding sequence is TGTGCCAGCAGCCAAGGAGGGGGGGGGCAGAACACTGAAGCTTTCTTT. Translated: CASSQGGGGQNTEAFF. V usage is TRBV14 and J usage is TRBJ1-1; possible D gene TRBD1, 6 bases. Germline lookup yields CDR1 SGHDN and CDR2 FVKESK. The CDR3 totals 16 residues. V shed 1 base and J shed 1 base, with 13 bases lying between them.

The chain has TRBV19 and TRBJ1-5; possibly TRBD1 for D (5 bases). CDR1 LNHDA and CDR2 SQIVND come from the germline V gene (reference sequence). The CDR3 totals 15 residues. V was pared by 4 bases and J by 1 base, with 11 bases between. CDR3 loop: CASSTTRGSNQPQHF. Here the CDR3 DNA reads TGTGCCAGTAGTACCACACGGGGGAGCAATCAGCCCCAGCATTTT.

CDR3 region: CASSSQSGTQYRGYTF. CDR3 in DNA: TGTGCCAGCAGCTCGCAATCCGGGACACAATATAGGGGCTACACCTTC. The genes are TRBV5-4 and TRBJ1-2; TRBD1 is a possible D gene (6 bases). Germline V CDR1 and CDR2: SGHNT, YYREEE (reference sequence). V was trimmed by 3 bases and J by 8 bases, leaving 23 bases between them. This CDR3 is built from 16 residues.

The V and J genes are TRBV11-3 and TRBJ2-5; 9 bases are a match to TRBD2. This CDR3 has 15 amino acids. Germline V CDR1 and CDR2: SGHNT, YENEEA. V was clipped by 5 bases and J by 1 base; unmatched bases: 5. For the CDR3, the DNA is TGTGCCAGCAGCCTAAGCGGGGGGACCCAAGAGACCCAGTACTTC. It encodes CASSLSGGTQETQYF. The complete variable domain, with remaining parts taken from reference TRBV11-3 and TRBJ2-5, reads EAGVVQSPRYKIIEKKQPVAFWCNPISGHNTLYWYLQNLGQGPELLIRYENEEAVDDSQLPKDRFSAERLKGVDSTLKIQPAELGDSAVYLCASSLSGGTQETQYFGPGTRLLVL.